This T cell receptor beta chain derives from a study of T cell responses to AZD1222 COVID-19 vaccine. Details on this clone: The target antigen is unknown.

Here immunoSEQ multiplex PCR was the method, and the copy in TCRdb shows in-frame clones only, minus some. This sample has tens of thousands of clones, with 85% to 90% found just once. Findings and caveats of the study: Donors were chiefly white British, with a greater number of females, and clonal diversity was perhaps underestimated. Nearly half of spike-specific TCRs reportedly go after variant regions that carry no mutations.

This clonotype was sampled from an adult in good health. The material was peripheral blood, obtained on day 0 of MenACWY control vaccination.

In DNA, the CDR3 is TGTGCCAGCAGGCTGCAGGGGGCGAGTAATGAAAAACTGTTTTTT. This encodes CASRLQGASNEKLFF. The J gene is TRBJ1-4, the V gene TRBV2; 8 bases map to TRBD1. CDR3 length: 15 amino acids. Trimming removed 6 bases from V and 4 bases from J; junction bases left unmatched: 7. CDR1 is SNHLY, CDR2 FYNNEI, per germline. Using reference TRBV2 and TRBJ1-4 for the parts outside the CDR3, the full variable domain is EPEVTQTPSHQVTQMGQEVILRCVPISNHLYFYWYRQILGQKVEFLVSFYNNEISEKSEIFDDQFSVERPDGSNFTLKIRSTKLEDSAMYFCASRLQGASNEKLFFGSGTQLSVL.